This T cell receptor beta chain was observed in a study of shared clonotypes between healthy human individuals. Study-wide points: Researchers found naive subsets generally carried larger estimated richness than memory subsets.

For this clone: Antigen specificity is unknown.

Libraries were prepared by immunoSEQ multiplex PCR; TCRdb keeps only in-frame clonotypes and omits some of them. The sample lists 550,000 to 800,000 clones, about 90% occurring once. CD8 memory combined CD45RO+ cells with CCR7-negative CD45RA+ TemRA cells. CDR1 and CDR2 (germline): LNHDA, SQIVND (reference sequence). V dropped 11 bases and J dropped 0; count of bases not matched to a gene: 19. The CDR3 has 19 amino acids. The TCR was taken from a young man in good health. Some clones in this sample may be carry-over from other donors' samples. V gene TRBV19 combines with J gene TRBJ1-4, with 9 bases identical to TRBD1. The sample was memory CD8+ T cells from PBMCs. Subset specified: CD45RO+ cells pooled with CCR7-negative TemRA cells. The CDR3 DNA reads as TGTGCCGGAAAGGAAGTTATAGGGGGACAGGGTGCAACTAATGAAAAACTGTTTTTT. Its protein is CAGKEVIGGQGATNEKLFF.